This T cell receptor (beta chain) was captured by sequencing in a study of blood T cell repertoires in COVID-19. Looking at the study overall: The origin of the acute and convalescent COVID-19 samples was the United States, Italy and Spain. Sample material is recorded as cDNA or gDNA derived from T cells, B-cell-depleted T cells, or PBMCs.

CDR3 length: 13 amino acids. V lost 3 bases and J lost 4; bases outside the gene matches: 1. This clone was seen just once. Authors' analysis steps: Nucleated cell number was recorded as an estimate derived from reference gene primer amplification. Produced via immunoSEQ multiplex PCR; TCRdb's table is partial and in-frame only. V and J calls plus clone size are reproduced from that table; the DNA served to infer D and trimming. This table holds some 200,000 clones, more than 65% found once. The TCR sequence derives from a woman aged 55-75 years with acute or convalescent COVID-19. Source material: peripheral blood. The chain joins TRBV12-3 or TRBV12-4 to TRBJ1-2; 8 bases match TRBD1. The chain's CDR3 is CASSLGTGYGYTF. In nucleotides, the CDR3 is TGTGCCAGCAGTTTGGGGACAGGCTATGGCTACACCTTC.